This T cell receptor beta chain was captured by sequencing in a study of T cell repertoires in cytomegalovirus infection. From the reads, TCRdb called clonotypes with MiXCR, one entry per CDR3 protein. The sample has over 300,000 distinct CDR3 sequences; 17% are singletons. There are a few counts of this clonotype. Its specificity is not known. Notes on the study in general: The ex vivo response was dominated by HLA-C-restricted CMV-specific TCR beta clonotypes.

This CDR3 contains 14 residues. The germline gives CDR1 MNHEY, CDR2 SVGEGT. V was trimmed by 6 bases and J by 0 bases, leaving 11 bases between them. Sample: PBMCs. This clonotype originated in a human donor in good health (CMV status not recorded). Some clones in this sample may be carry-over from other donors' samples. V gene TRBV6-2 or TRBV6-3 combines with J gene TRBJ1-1; D may be TRBD1 (5 bases). The CDR3 bases are TGTGCCAGCAGCTTCGGGACGCTGAACACTGAAGCTTTCTTT. Translating it yields CASSFGTLNTEAFF.